This T cell receptor (beta chain) was recorded in a study of OX40 agonist ivuxolimab in advanced cancers. The study in broad terms: The costimulatory receptor OX40 (CD134) was targeted by ivuxolimab, a fully human IgG2 agonistic monoclonal antibody. Intravenous ivuxolimab was administered to patients every 2 weeks at six dose levels: 0.01, 0.1, 0.3, 1.5, 3 and 10 mg/kg. Of the approximately 50 dose-escalation patients, hepatocellular carcinoma was present in about 19, melanoma in some 15, renal cell carcinoma in 9 and head and neck cancer in 9. A male proportion of roughly 85% and a mean age of approximately 58 years, ranging from 23 to 79, were recorded for the dose-escalation cohort. Patients were allowed to have had prior anti-PD-1, anti-PD-L1 or anti-CTLA-4 therapy, and 40% of the dose-escalation patients had previously received checkpoint inhibitors. Partial responses occurred in three dose-escalation patients: two with cutaneous melanoma and one with hepatocellular carcinoma. The purpose of peripheral TCRbeta sequencing was to test whether ivuxolimab changed TCR sequence diversity and led to clonal T-cell expansion. The paper describes the monotherapy dose-escalation part (N of about 52 patients) of the phase I trial of ivuxolimab. What the work shows at the level of the full study, not this receptor alone: The antigen specificity of the clonally expanded peripheral T cells was not determined. At doses of 0.1 to 3.0 mg/kg, clonal expansion of both CD4+ and CD8+ T cells in blood was seen between baseline and week 6. On average, CD8+ T cells showed more expanded clones than CD4+ T cells after ivuxolimab. Partial responders in the 0.1-3.0 mg/kg groups had among the lowest normalized peripheral clonal expansion, especially among CD8+ T cells. Low levels of normalized T-cell clonal expansion were also seen in some patients who did not respond.

Patients with a history of autoimmune disease or receiving systemic immunosuppression were excluded from the trial. Peripheral blood for TCR sequencing was drawn from every dose cohort at baseline, at cycle 4 day 1 and at cycle 7 day 1. The samples were drawn from a first-in-human, open-label, multicenter phase I dose-escalation trial of ivuxolimab. Adults with locally advanced or metastatic melanoma, renal cell carcinoma, hepatocellular carcinoma or head and neck squamous cell carcinoma were enrolled in the trial. Before TCR sequencing, CD4+ and CD8+ T cells were separately sorted from peripheral blood. This clone has just one count. The specificity of this receptor is unknown. No base quality information exists; no much larger clone differs at one position. For sequencing of the TCRbeta CDR3 region, genomic DNA was extracted from the sorted cells. TCRbeta CDR3 regions were sequenced using the immunoSEQ Assay. What TCRdb holds here is the immuneACCESS table cut down to in-frame rearrangements. Part of the clones is not present; checked against another copy, under half of the missing clones reflect an unresolved V gene, and the others are unexplained. The sample table lists fewer than 55,000 clones, approximately 86% of them with a count of one. The ten largest clones represent roughly 13% of the sample.

Germline trimming: 2 bases from V, 5 bases from J; junction bases outside gene matches: 1. From a lookup of the germline V gene, CDR1 and CDR2 are SGHRS and YFSETQ. The CDR3 goes from the cysteine to the phenylalanine over 14 residues. Just the 42-base CDR3 DNA is kept, in frame starting at base 1. The TCR originated in an adult with an advanced solid tumor such as melanoma, head and neck, liver or kidney cancer. This sequence uses TRBV5-1 and TRBJ1-5; the central 10 bases match TRBD1. Sequencing was performed on CD4+ or CD8+ T cells sorted from blood, taken in a trial of the OX40 agonist ivuxolimab. The base sequence is TGCGCCAGCAGCTTCGGACAGGGGGATCAGCCCCAGCATTTT. It translates to CASSFGQGDQPQHF.